A selection of T cell receptor beta chains follows, all from one sample in a study of cytomegalovirus exposure and HLA in healthy donors. Repertoires were generated with immunoSEQ multiplex PCR, while TCRdb's copy carries only in-frame clones and drops some. The table includes approximately 190,000 clones, roughly 82% detected once. Sequences were obtained from PBMCs. The receptors shown here come from a man between 18 and 29 years old in good health and CMV-seropositive. Each CDR3 is given with its conserved first and last residue. The D gene is left open where the match is weak. Only some rows state a clone size, as once, few, many or a class for expanded clones.

J: TRBJ1-5
V: TRBV4-1
size: few
D: -
DNA: TGCGCCAGCAGTACCCCTGCAGGTTCGCCCCAGCATTTT
CDR3: CASSTPAGSPQHF

J: TRBJ2-7
V: TRBV10-3
size: -
D: TRBD2
DNA: TGTGCCATCAGTGACCGCGGACTAGCGGGAGGGTCCCCTAGGGAGCAGTACTTC
CDR3: CAISDRGLAGGSPREQYF

J: TRBJ2-5
V: TRBV27
size: -
D: -
DNA: TGTGCCAGCAGTAACCGGGGAGGAGGGGACCAGTACTTC
CDR3: CASSNRGGGDQYF

J: TRBJ2-1
V: TRBV11-2
size: -
D: TRBD1
DNA: TGTGCCAGCAGCATCTCTCACAGGGGCAATGAGCAGTTCTTC
CDR3: CASSISHRGNEQFF

J: TRBJ2-2
V: TRBV6-1
size: -
D: -
DNA: TGTGCCAGCAGCGCCTCCCACGGAGACGGGGAGCTGTTTTTT
CDR3: CASSASHGDGELFF

J: TRBJ2-7
V: TRBV6-5
size: -
D: TRBD1
DNA: TGTGCCAGCAGTTCACCGGGACAGATCTCCTACGAGCAGTACTTC
CDR3: CASSSPGQISYEQYF

J: TRBJ2-1
V: TRBV4-1
size: -
D: TRBD2
DNA: TGCGCCAGCAGCCAAGTAGTAGGGCGGGAGGGCCGCAATGAGCAGTTCTTC
CDR3: CASSQVVGREGRNEQFF

J: TRBJ2-2
V: TRBV11-2
size: -
D: TRBD2
DNA: TGTGCCAGCAGCTTAGATGATATGCGGGGGATCGGGGAGCTGTTTTTT
CDR3: CASSLDDMRGIGELFF

J: TRBJ2-2
V: TRBV10-3
size: -
D: TRBD2
DNA: TGTGCCATCAGCCTGACTAGCGGGGCGAACACCGGGGAGCTGTTTTTT
CDR3: CAISLTSGANTGELFF

J: TRBJ1-5
V: TRBV19
size: -
D: -
DNA: TGTGCCAGTAGTTCCCGATCTGGGGTCAGGGTCAATCAGCCCCAGCATTTT
CDR3: CASSSRSGVRVNQPQHF

J: TRBJ1-2
V: TRBV5-1
size: -
D: TRBD1
DNA: TGCGCCAGCAGCTTGGGTGCGATTCGGACAGGGCTTAACTATGGCTACACCTTC
CDR3: CASSLGAIRTGLNYGYTF

J: TRBJ1-1
V: TRBV6-1
size: once
D: -
DNA: TGTGCCAGCAGCCCGGCAGGGGACACTGAAGCTTTCTTT
CDR3: CASSPAGDTEAFF

J: TRBJ2-7
V: TRBV7-3
size: -
D: TRBD2
DNA: TGTGCCAGCAGCCCCACGCTCGCTAGCGGGCCGACCTACGAGCAGTACTTC
CDR3: CASSPTLASGPTYEQYF

J: TRBJ2-7
V: TRBV13
size: few
D: TRBD1
DNA: TGTGCCAGCAGCCAAACTACGGGACAGACTACGGCGCAGTACTTC
CDR3: CASSQTTGQTTAQYF

J: TRBJ2-1
V: TRBV28
size: -
D: -
DNA: TGTGCCAGCAGTTTTGGGGGGGCGCGCAATGAGCAGTTCTTC
CDR3: CASSFGGARNEQFF

J: TRBJ1-2
V: TRBV2
size: -
D: -
DNA: TGTGCCAGCAGTGGCAGACTCTATGGCTACACCTTC
CDR3: CASSGRLYGYTF

J: TRBJ2-5
V: TRBV4-2
size: -
D: TRBD1
DNA: TGTGCCAGCAGCCGGGAATGGACAGGGGTGTACCAAGAGACCCAGTACTTC
CDR3: CASSREWTGVYQETQYF

J: TRBJ2-1
V: TRBV27
size: once
D: -
DNA: TGTGCCAGCAGTTCGTCACTAGTTGGCTCCTACAATGAGCAGTTCTTC
CDR3: CASSSSLVGSYNEQFF

J: TRBJ1-2
V: TRBV5-4
size: few
D: TRBD1
DNA: TGTGCCAGCAGCTTGTTGACAGGGTCAAACTATGGCTACACCTTC
CDR3: CASSLLTGSNYGYTF

J: TRBJ1-4
V: TRBV6-1
size: -
D: -
DNA: TGTGCCAGCAGAATCGGCGCGGGTGAAAAACTGTTTTTT
CDR3: CASRIGAGEKLFF

J: TRBJ1-2
V: TRBV5-6
size: few
D: -
DNA: TGTGCCAGCAGCTTGCAGTTATACACAGGTGGCTACACCTTC
CDR3: CASSLQLYTGGYTF

J: TRBJ2-7
V: TRBV19
size: -
D: TRBD1
DNA: TGTGCCAGTAGTATAGGGGACAGGGTCTACGAGCAGTACTTC
CDR3: CASSIGDRVYEQYF

J: TRBJ2-4
V: TRBV29-1
size: -
D: TRBD1
DNA: TGCAGCGTTGGAACAGGGGGCGAAAACATTCAGTACTTC
CDR3: CSVGTGGENIQYF

J: TRBJ2-1
V: TRBV11-3
size: -
D: TRBD2
DNA: TGTGCCAGCAGCTTAGATAGGAGGACTAGCGGGAGTTCTTACAATGAGCAGTTCTTC
CDR3: CASSLDRRTSGSSYNEQFF

J: TRBJ1-4
V: TRBV10-3
size: -
D: -
DNA: TGTGCCGCCAACAGGGAAACTAATGAAAAACTGTTTTTT
CDR3: CAANRETNEKLFF

J: TRBJ2-1
V: TRBV27
size: -
D: -
DNA: TGTGCCAGCAGTTTATCGAAGGCAGGGTTAGTTTCGGATGAGCAGTTCTTC
CDR3: CASSLSKAGLVSDEQFF

J: TRBJ1-5
V: TRBV2
size: -
D: -
DNA: TGTGCCAGCAGTCTCGACAGTAATCAGCCCCAGCATTTT
CDR3: CASSLDSNQPQHF

J: TRBJ2-7
V: TRBV28
size: -
D: -
DNA: TGTGCCAGCAGTCGACCGGGACTGATCTACGAGCAGTACTTC
CDR3: CASSRPGLIYEQYF

J: TRBJ2-5
V: TRBV5-1
size: -
D: -
DNA: TGCGCCAGCAGCTTGGCCAATCAAGAGACCCAGTACTTC
CDR3: CASSLANQETQYF

J: TRBJ2-1
V: TRBV6-5
size: -
D: -
DNA: TGTGCCAGCAGGGAGGGGGCTTACAATGAGCAGTTCTTC
CDR3: CASREGAYNEQFF

J: TRBJ2-2
V: TRBV11-2
size: few
D: TRBD2
DNA: TGTGCCAGCAGCTTACTAGCGGGATGGGCCGGGGAGCTGTTTTTT
CDR3: CASSLLAGWAGELFF

J: TRBJ1-2
V: TRBV30
size: -
D: -
DNA: TGTGCCTGGAGGGGCGGGGAACTCTATGGCTACACCTTC
CDR3: CAWRGGELYGYTF

J: TRBJ2-7
V: TRBV14
size: -
D: TRBD2
DNA: TGTGCCAGCAGCCAAGGCGGATTAGCGGGAGTGTCGGGGGAGCAGTACTTC
CDR3: CASSQGGLAGVSGEQYF

J: TRBJ1-2
V: TRBV13
size: -
D: -
DNA: TGTGCCAGCAGCTTTGGTCGAGGGGGTGGCTACACCTTC
CDR3: CASSFGRGGGYTF

J: TRBJ2-2
V: TRBV7-3
size: -
D: -
DNA: TGTGCCAGCAGCCCGAGGACCGGGGAGCTGTTTTTT
CDR3: CASSPRTGELFF

J: TRBJ1-1
V: TRBV5-1
size: -
D: TRBD1
DNA: TGCGCCAGCGGGATGTTAGGGACAGGGACCACTGAAGCTTTCTTT
CDR3: CASGMLGTGTTEAFF

J: TRBJ2-1
V: TRBV9
size: once
D: TRBD2
DNA: TGTGCCAGCAGCGTAGGGCCAGCGGGAGGCTACAATGAGCAGTTCTTC
CDR3: CASSVGPAGGYNEQFF

J: TRBJ2-2
V: TRBV7-7
size: -
D: -
DNA: TGTGCCAGCAGCCCCTCAGTAAACACCGGGGAGCTGTTTTTT
CDR3: CASSPSVNTGELFF

J: TRBJ2-1
V: TRBV18
size: -
D: TRBD2
DNA: TGTGCCAGCTCACCAAGGAGCGGGAGCTTCTCCTACAATGAGCAGTTCTTC
CDR3: CASSPRSGSFSYNEQFF

J: TRBJ2-2
V: TRBV27
size: -
D: TRBD2
DNA: TGTGCCAGCAGTTGTACGGGACTAGGTGTTCCCACCGGGGAGCTGTTTTTT
CDR3: CASSCTGLGVPTGELFF

J: TRBJ2-2
V: TRBV7-3
size: -
D: -
DNA: TGTGCCAGCAAAACCCGGGGGAACACCGGGGAGCTGTTTTTT
CDR3: CASKTRGNTGELFF

J: TRBJ2-5
V: TRBV7-2
size: -
D: TRBD2
DNA: TGTGCCAGCAGCTTCGGGGGGACGGAGACCCAGTACTTC
CDR3: CASSFGGTETQYF

J: TRBJ2-5
V: TRBV9
size: -
D: -
DNA: TGTGCCAGCAGCCCCAGAGGGAGCAGGCAGCAAGAGACCCAGTACTTC
CDR3: CASSPRGSRQQETQYF

J: TRBJ2-2
V: TRBV6-6
size: -
D: -
DNA: TGTGCCAGCATCCCCGAGGGGGACGGGGAGCTGTTTTTT
CDR3: CASIPEGDGELFF

J: TRBJ1-5
V: TRBV28
size: many
D: TRBD1
DNA: TGTGCCAGCAGCTCGGGACAGGGGGTATTAGGTCAGCCCCAGCATTTT
CDR3: CASSSGQGVLGQPQHF

J: TRBJ1-2
V: TRBV5-1
size: -
D: TRBD1
DNA: TGCGCCAGCGGACCTACAGGGGGCGATTTGGGCTACACCTTC
CDR3: CASGPTGGDLGYTF